This TCR beta chain comes out of a study of blood T cell repertoires in COVID-19. The CDR3 is made up of 15 amino acids. With V trimmed by 2 bases and J by 6 bases, 7 bases remained unmatched. Germline V gives CDR1 SEHNR, CDR2 FQNEAQ (reference sequence). Original processing methods: Using reference gene primer amplification, nucleated cell counts were estimated. TCRdb keeps only in-frame clones here, not all; method: immunoSEQ multiplex PCR. V, J and clone size reflect that table, while D and trimming were determined from the DNA. In the table there are about 260,000 clones, more than 75% of which are singletons.

Sample: peripheral blood. The origin of this receptor is a middle-aged woman who had recovered from COVID-19. This chain uses TRBV7-9 with TRBJ2-1, with 7 bases identical to TRBD2. The CDR3 here is CASSLFLPGGNEQFF. CDR3 bases: TGTGCCAGCAGCTTATTTCTTCCGGGGGGCAATGAGCAGTTCTTC.